The 8 T cell receptor beta chains below were found in one sample sequenced in a study of identical twins (dated by TCRdb to 2016 to 2018). Receptor libraries were prepared by 5' RACE. The sequencer listed for this sample is Illumina HiSeq 2000. TCRdb cleaned the public reads at Q25 with fastp, built clones with MiXCR and kept in-frame beta chains. Rows with one shared CDR3 protein collapse into an entry with the most common genes and DNA. In this sample the table shows roughly 480,000 distinct CDR3 sequences, approximately 24% of which occur a single time. The ten biggest clones cover 2.9% of the sample. This sample was also put to use in a study of T cells expressing NK-cell markers.

Material for sequencing was CD4+ T cells sorted from blood. Receptor source: a woman under 30 in good health.

The rearrangement joins TRBV6-2 or TRBV6-3 to TRBJ2-1; D is unresolved. Germline V gene data show CDR1 as MNHEY and CDR2 as SVGEGT. With 4 bases removed from V and 7 bases from J, the gap between germline ends came to 11 bases. The CDR3 length is 13 residues. The CDR3: CASSSSGLNEQFF. For the CDR3, the DNA is TGTGCCAGCAGTTCATCAGGTCTGAATGAGCAGTTCTTC.

This clonotype was found once. V usage is TRBV7-9 and J usage is TRBJ2-5; D ambiguous. V dropped 7 bases and J dropped 3 bases, with 12 bases sitting between them. CDR1 and CDR2 from the germline V gene are SEHNR and FQNEAQ (reference sequence). The CDR3 runs to 13 residues. The DNA of the CDR3 is TGTGCCAGCACCCCCCGTTCCGAAGAGACCCAGTACTTC. Translating it yields CASTPRSEETQYF.

This clonotype appeared a few times. V and J are TRBV7-9 and TRBJ1-4; D ambiguous. The CDR3 runs 13 residues. Trimming removed 5 bases at V and 6 bases at J, with 10 bases between. Germline assignment: CDR1 SEHNR and CDR2 FQNEAQ (reference sequence). The CDR3 bases are TGTGCCAGCAGCCCCGGAATGGATGAAAAACTGTTTTTT. This encodes CASSPGMDEKLFF.

This rearrangement joins TRBV18 to TRBJ2-5; tentatively, D is TRBD2 (5 bases). The CDR3 length is 14 residues. Looked up from germline, CDR1 is KGHSH and CDR2 is LQKENI. The V gene lost 0 bases and the J gene lost 7 bases, with 12 bases spanning the gap. CDR3 in DNA: TGTGCCAGCTCACCACCGTACGGGAAGGGGACCCAGTACTTC. This gives the protein CASSPPYGKGTQYF.

This clonotype was observed a handful of times. The V gene is TRBV4-3, the J gene TRBJ2-6, with a possible D match to TRBD2 (6 bases). The CDR3 covers 15 residues. V dropped 4 bases and J dropped 4 bases, with 11 bases sitting between them. Germline V lookup: CDR1 LGHNA, CDR2 YSLEER. The DNA for the CDR3 is TGCGCCAGCAGCCTTGCGGGGTTCGGGGCCAACGTCCTGACTTTC. Its protein is CASSLAGFGANVLTF.

The table lists this clonotype with a few counts. V is TRBV7-9 and J is TRBJ2-3; D could derive from TRBD1 or TRBD2 (5 bases each). V dropped 5 bases and J dropped 6 bases, with 18 bases sitting between them. The CDR3 has 15 residues. In germline, CDR1 is SEHNR, CDR2 FQNEAQ (reference sequence). The CDR3 DNA sequence: TGTGCCAGCAGCGACCGGGACGGACAAGAGGATACGCAGTATTTT. This translates into CASSDRDGQEDTQYF.

V usage is TRBV6-5 and J usage is TRBJ2-5; D might be TRBD1 or TRBD2, each matching 6 bases. The CDR3 consists of 14 residues. V lost 7 bases to trimming and J lost 5 bases, with 17 bases between them. CDR1 and CDR2 from the germline V gene are MNHEY and SVGAGI. CDR3 region: CASISRGAGETQYF. In DNA, the CDR3 is TGTGCCAGCATTTCGAGGGGGGCGGGCGAGACCCAGTACTTC.

This chain uses TRBV12-3 or TRBV12-4 with TRBJ2-3; D is possibly TRBD2 (6 bases). Trimming cost V 0 bases and J 2 bases, with 15 bases left between them. This CDR3 region has 17 residues. Here the CDR3 reads CASSLALGDLHTDTQYF. The CDR3 DNA is TGTGCCAGCAGTTTAGCGCTAGGGGACTTACACACAGATACGCAGTATTTT.